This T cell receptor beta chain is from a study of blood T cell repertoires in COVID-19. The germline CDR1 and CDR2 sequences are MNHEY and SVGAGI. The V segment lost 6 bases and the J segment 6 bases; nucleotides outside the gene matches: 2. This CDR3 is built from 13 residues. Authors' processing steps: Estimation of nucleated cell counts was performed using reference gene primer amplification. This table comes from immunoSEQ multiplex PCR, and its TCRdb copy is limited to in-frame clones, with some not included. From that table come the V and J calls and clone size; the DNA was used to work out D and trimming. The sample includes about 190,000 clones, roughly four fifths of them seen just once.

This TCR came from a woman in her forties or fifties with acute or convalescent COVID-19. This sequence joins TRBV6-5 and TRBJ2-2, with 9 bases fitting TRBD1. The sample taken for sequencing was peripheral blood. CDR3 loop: CASRGQGAGELFF. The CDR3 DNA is TGTGCCAGCAGGGGACAGGGCGCCGGGGAGCTGTTTTTT.